This note documents a single TCR beta chain sequence. The antigen is undetermined. Gene names and germline match the mouse. This record belongs to a study of tissue T cells after allogeneic stem cell transplantation. Sequencing of TCRbeta CDR3 at survey depth gave sequences and template counts. TCRdb's table, derived via immunoSEQ multiplex PCR, lists solely in-frame clones and lacks some. Of about 21,000 clones in the sample, about 70% are singletons; the top ten hold roughly 0.38%. Findings of the study overall: The study did not identify alloreactive or antigen-specific tissue TCRs, and some clones might be persisting host cells. The patient cohort was small and clinically heterogeneous, with limited sampling depth. Blood and spleen captured only part of the tissue TCR repertoire.

Specimen: blood. This receptor was obtained from a female BALB/c mouse in good health. The strain's MHC type: H2-d.

The CDR3 reads CASSQAGAGAETLYF. CDR3 bases read: TGTGCCAGCAGCCAAGCAGGGGCGGGTGCAGAAACGCTGTAT. V and J are TRBV5 and TRBJ2-3; weak D call: TRBD1 (6 bases). The DNA ends 1 residue before the CDR3 does, and the rest of the CDR3 is filled in from the germline J gene. Germline CDR1 and CDR2: LGHNA and YNLKQL (reference sequence). The CDR3 runs 15 residues. With 1 base removed from V and 1 base from J, the gap between germline ends came to 9 bases.